This TCR beta chain was sequenced for a study of long-term antiretroviral therapy in people with HIV (dated by TCRdb to between 2021 and 2024). A note on the overall study: The earliest samples were collected roughly a decade before the 2015 WHO recommendation for immediate ART, at a time when ART was usually postponed until CD4 counts fell. From a few dozen adults with confirmed HIV infection, the cohort provided approximately 190 cryopreserved PBMC samples, gathered serially across a mean of around six years (range 1-12). Eleven of the 30 participants with HIV were female. No cross-contamination during QIAcube processing was shown when test extractions of a monoclonal T-cell line were performed alongside around 30 polyclonal samples. This retrospective serial study examined whether starting ART and sustained HIV suppression were associated with changes in the composition and diversity of the TRB repertoire in peripheral blood.

What the authors observed across the whole study: Inferences about post-ART repertoire changes are limited because no data were available on ART adherence, viral resistance or therapy changes. Because pre-ART samples had limited cell numbers, profiling was done on unsorted PBMC rather than on sorted CD4+ and CD8+ T cells. Limited PBMC availability meant only the TCR beta chain was sequenced, without alpha chain pairing. CDR3 length ranges in HIV repertoires were narrower than in controls, and network structure suggested an antigen-experienced repertoire with only a slight naive shift after ART. The samples span the years 2004 to 2017, and the ART regimens used at that time may not be as effective as current regimens. Expanded TRB clones identified before ART initiation dominated the repertoire across all time points, though the dominance fluctuated and decreased in many PLHIV after ART. A significant increase in TRB diversity was found to be associated with ART initiation, although TRB diversity was observed to remain significantly below that of transplant donor controls even after long-term ART.

Germline trimming: 4 bases from V, 2 bases from J; junction bases outside gene matches: 8. The CDR3, cysteine through phenylalanine, is 16 amino acids long. Solely the CDR3 DNA is kept, with 48 bases framed from the first base. Reading the germline V gene (reference sequence) gives CDR1 MNHEY and CDR2 SMNVEV. Participants were included only if at least one PBMC sample before ART initiation and at least two post-ART samples were available. All participants with HIV were treated in the United States of America. Cryopreserved samples of 1-10 million PBMC were thawed and washed before DNA extraction. At the time of the earliest PBMC sample for each participant with HIV, ages ranged from about 20 to 55 years. PBMC samples from each participant spanned 1-4 timepoints before ART initiation and 2-8 timepoints after ART initiation, with a median of 7 samples. Serial HIV viral load, CD4+ T-cell count, ART history and demographic data were obtained for every participant. Using a Qiagen kit on a QIAcube, genomic DNA was extracted from unsorted PBMC, with samples processed in batches of 12.

The immunoSEQ hsTCRB v3.0 assay was used at survey level resolution for TRB variable region sequencing. TRB sequencing targeted a depth of about 40,000-50,000 T-cell genomes per sample. TRB libraries were pooled and sequenced on an Illumina MiSeq using a v3 150-cycle kit. The published analysis was carried out like this. Repertoire analysis was run in R within a reproducible Nextflow workflow that covered QC, data transformation and analysis. LymphoSeq2, an R package for AIRR-Seq data exploration, was used to implement custom analyses. A handful of samples that produced fewer than 5000 total TRB sequences were removed, so some 190 HIV repertoires were analyzed. Of the approximately 190 retained HIV repertoires, roughly 61 were collected before and 120 to 130 after ART initiation. Repertoires were downsampled to 5000 TRB nucleotide sequences, with summary statistics averaged over 100 downsampling iterations. TRB sequences were retained for analysis only if CDR3 regions of at least seven amino acids were present. A Shannon entropy-derived clonality score and the Gini coefficient were used to measure diversity. In the repertoire networks, any two of the top 5000 CDR3 amino acid sequences were connected whenever the two sequences differed by an edit distance of one. Antigen specificity groups and MHC restriction were predicted for TRB CDR3 amino acid sequences with GLIPH2. Known CMV, EBV, HIV or tissue antigen associations were flagged by matching CDR3 amino acid sequences against VDJdb and McPAS-TCR. Pre-ART, post-ART and control groups were compared with Wilcoxon signed-rank tests and Holm-Bonferroni correction. This immuneACCESS table, as held by TCRdb, lists in-frame sequences with V and J called but not all clones. Of the missing ones, under half trace to an unresolved V gene in checked studies; the others have no known cause. D and trimming were read from the DNA, whereas the V and J calls and clone size are those reported in that table. This sample is represented by some 31,000 clones; 78% of them were singletons. Roughly 8% of the sample goes to the ten largest clones.

Details on this clone: What this receptor recognizes is not known. No qualities accompany the bases; no much larger clone lies one base away.

This material consisted of unsorted PBMCs, taken 3.1 years after starting antiretroviral therapy. The chain employs TRBV27 and TRBJ2-7, with TRBD2 identical over 10 junction bases. The source is a woman aged 45 to 65 with HIV. The CDR3 amino acid sequence is: CASSWKRGGEPYEQYF. The nucleotide sequence reads as follows: TGTGCCAGCAGTTGGAAGCGGGGGGGCGAACCCTACGAGCAGTACTTC.